This T cell receptor beta chain was recorded in a study of blood T cell repertoires in COVID-19. Study information: Whether acute or convalescent, the COVID-19 samples came from the United States, Italy and Spain.

Original analysis: Nucleated cell counts were estimated from reference gene primer amplification. Clones were read by immunoSEQ multiplex PCR, and TCRdb kept only the in-frame ones, dropping some. V and J calls and clone size are as listed in that table; D and trimming were resolved from the DNA. Among more than 85,000 clones listed, roughly 92% were seen once. Sequencing was performed on peripheral blood. This clonotype originated in a man in his 70s with acute or convalescent COVID-19.

CDR3 sequence: CATSPTGGPYNEQFF. As DNA, the CDR3 is TGTGCCACCAGCCCCACGGGGGGACCCTACAATGAGCAGTTCTTC. This chain links TRBV15 with TRBJ2-1, with TRBD2 matching over 7 bases. The germline V gene encodes CDR1 LNHNV and CDR2 YYDKDF (reference sequence). This CDR3 has 15 amino acids. With 5 bases clipped from V and 2 bases from J, the junction kept 6 bases outside the gene matches.